Listed below are T cell receptor beta chains from one sample, sequenced in a study of blood T cell repertoires in COVID-19. Profiling relied on immunoSEQ multiplex PCR, and the TCRdb table lists in-frame clones only, not all of them. This table has 300,000 to 400,000 clones, more than 75% appearing once. What was sequenced was peripheral blood. The receptors were gathered from a woman between 50 and 59 years old with active or convalescent COVID-19. Each CDR3 is given with its conserved first and last residue. Each record gives: CDR3 length, V gene, J gene, CDR3 protein.

CDR3 length: 14
V gene: TRBV7-8
J gene: TRBJ1-1
CDR3 protein: CASSWDRGNTEAFF

CDR3 length: 13
V gene: TRBV28
J gene: TRBJ2-2
CDR3 protein: CASSLRESGELFF

CDR3 length: 16
V gene: TRBV24-1
J gene: TRBJ1-5
CDR3 protein: CATSEAGADSNQPQHF

CDR3 length: 12
V gene: TRBV28
J gene: TRBJ1-1
CDR3 protein: CASRGDRAGAFF

CDR3 length: 16
V gene: TRBV28
J gene: TRBJ1-4
CDR3 protein: CASSLQGIPTNEKLFF

CDR3 length: 17
V gene: TRBV19
J gene: TRBJ2-7
CDR3 protein: CASSSTTGWAPHHEQYF

CDR3 length: 14
V gene: TRBV7-9
J gene: TRBJ1-1
CDR3 protein: CASSLRQGASEAFF

CDR3 length: 13
V gene: TRBV18
J gene: TRBJ1-3
CDR3 protein: CASHLSRENTIYF

CDR3 length: 12
V gene: TRBV7-9
J gene: TRBJ1-2
CDR3 protein: CASSLDSYGYTF

CDR3 length: 15
V gene: TRBV7-6
J gene: TRBJ2-1
CDR3 protein: CASSFNRQQEGEQFF

CDR3 length: 14
V gene: TRBV5-4
J gene: TRBJ1-1
CDR3 protein: CASSLAGSNTEAFF

CDR3 length: 13
V gene: TRBV18
J gene: TRBJ1-1
CDR3 protein: CASSPTVNTEAFF

CDR3 length: 13
V gene: TRBV25-1
J gene: TRBJ2-2
CDR3 protein: CAGQGQNTGELFF

CDR3 length: 18
V gene: TRBV4-1
J gene: TRBJ2-7
CDR3 protein: CASSQSVAGLRRRYEQYF

CDR3 length: 15
V gene: TRBV30
J gene: TRBJ1-6
CDR3 protein: CASDNPPRGGSPLHF

CDR3 length: 16
V gene: TRBV27
J gene: TRBJ2-7
CDR3 protein: CASSKGTFQGGYEQYF

CDR3 length: 14
V gene: TRBV7-2
J gene: TRBJ2-5
CDR3 protein: CASSGSGGQETQYF

CDR3 length: 16
V gene: TRBV4-3
J gene: TRBJ1-2
CDR3 protein: CASSQGTGVLFYGYTF

CDR3 length: 11
V gene: TRBV23-1
J gene: TRBJ1-3
CDR3 protein: CASSQYETKNF

CDR3 length: 16
V gene: TRBV6-5
J gene: TRBJ2-2
CDR3 protein: CASSYSSQGNTGELFF

CDR3 length: 15
V gene: TRBV30
J gene: TRBJ2-5
CDR3 protein: CAWSVGQGAWLTQYF

CDR3 length: 12
V gene: TRBV6-5
J gene: TRBJ2-1
CDR3 protein: CASSYNGNEQFF

CDR3 length: 24
V gene: TRBV9
J gene: TRBJ2-3
CDR3 protein: CASSVVRKCGTGGRWEDGIDTQYF

CDR3 length: 13
V gene: TRBV19
J gene: TRBJ2-7
CDR3 protein: CASSRTATYEQYF

CDR3 length: 14
V gene: TRBV14
J gene: TRBJ1-2
CDR3 protein: CASSQERAGYGYTF